This T cell receptor beta chain was sequenced for a study of cytomegalovirus exposure and HLA in healthy donors. On the study more broadly: Genotyping of more than 300 donors showed that 70% to 90% belonged to the Caucasian-associated ancestry cluster. Notes on the study in general: Most subjects' HLA-A and HLA-B alleles were reportedly predicted from TCR beta sequences.

About this clone: Its antigen is unidentified.

The germline V gene has CDR1 SEHNR and CDR2 FQNEAQ (reference sequence). This CDR3 is 15 amino acids long. Germline trimming cut 5 bases from V and 5 bases from J; bases unmatched to any gene: 7. This PCR relied on a set of 60 Vbeta primers and 13 Jbeta primers. Some clones are missing from TCRdb's copy, which holds only in-frame ones; the method was immunoSEQ multiplex PCR. The sample includes 90,000 to 150,000 clones, roughly 80% seen only once; the top ten take more than 0.2%. The origin of this receptor is a man aged 45-65 years in good health and CMV-seronegative. Sequencing was done on a sample of PBMCs. V usage is TRBV7-9 and J usage is TRBJ2-7; 12 bases are a match to TRBD2. The CDR3 protein is CASSIPGLAGHEQYF. CDR3 nucleotides: TGTGCCAGCAGCATACCGGGACTAGCGGGCCACGAGCAGTACTTC.